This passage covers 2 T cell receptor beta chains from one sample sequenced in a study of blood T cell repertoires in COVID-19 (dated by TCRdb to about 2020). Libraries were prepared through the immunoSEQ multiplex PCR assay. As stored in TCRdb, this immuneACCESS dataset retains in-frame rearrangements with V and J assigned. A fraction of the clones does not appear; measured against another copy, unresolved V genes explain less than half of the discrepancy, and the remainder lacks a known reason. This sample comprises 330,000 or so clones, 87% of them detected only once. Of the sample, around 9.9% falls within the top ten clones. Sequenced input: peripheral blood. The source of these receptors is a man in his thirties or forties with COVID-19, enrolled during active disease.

The CDR3 DNA is TGTGCCAGCAGCTCGGACAGGGGGCCAAGCAATGAGCAGTTCTTC. Residues: CASSSDRGPSNEQFF. This chain connects TRBV11-2 to TRBJ2-1; 11 bases agree with TRBD1. This CDR3 has 15 residues. Trimming cost V 4 bases and J 6 bases; bases outside gene matches: 5. Per germline, CDR1 SGHAT and CDR2 FQNNGV. Together with reference TRBV11-2 and TRBJ2-1, the CDR3 gives the full variable domain: EAGVAQSPRYKIIEKRQSVAFWCNPISGHATLYWYQQILGQGPKLLIQFQNNGVVDDSQLPKDRFSAERLKGVDSTLKIQPAKLEDSAVYLCASSSDRGPSNEQFFGPGTRLTVL.

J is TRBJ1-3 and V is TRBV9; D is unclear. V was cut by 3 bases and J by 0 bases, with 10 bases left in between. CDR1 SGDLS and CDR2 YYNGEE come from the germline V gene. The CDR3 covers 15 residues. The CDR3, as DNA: TGTGCCAGCAGCGGCATACAGCTCTCTGGAAACACCATATATTTT. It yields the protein CASSGIQLSGNTIYF.